This T cell receptor beta chain was sequenced for a study of T cell responses to AZD1222 COVID-19 vaccine. Study-level findings and limits: There were mostly white British donors and more females than males, and clonal diversity was possibly underestimated. CD4 TCRs associated with vaccination spanned spike, dominating at 160-218 and 743-854. Repertoires were obtained only post-peak T cell response.

Comments on this clone: The target antigen is unknown.

The CDR3 covers 15 residues. The J segment lost 5 bases and the V segment lost 4 bases, leaving 9 bases of the junction unmatched. Germline CDR1 LGHDT, CDR2 YNNKEL (reference sequence). Profiled with immunoSEQ multiplex PCR; TCRdb holds only in-frame clones, not every one. The sample holds tens of thousands of clones, over 75% seen once. Source: peripheral blood, taken on day 0 of MenACWY control vaccination. This receptor was taken from an adult in good health. The chain couples TRBV3-1 (or the pseudogene TRBV3-2) to TRBJ2-7, with TRBD1 matching over 9 bases. The CDR3 spells CASSPSTGQGDEQYF. As DNA, the CDR3 is TGTGCCAGCAGCCCCAGTACGGGACAGGGCGACGAGCAGTACTTC.